The 31 T cell receptor beta chains listed next were all sequenced from one sample in a study of CD8 T cells in ankylosing spondylitis. In TCRdb, the 5' RACE reads were re-called with MiXCR into one record per CDR3 protein. The sample holds around 150,000 distinct CDR3 sequences, about a sixth seen once. Sequenced input: blood, either unsorted or a sorted T cell fraction (not recorded which). All receptors come from a male donor with ankylosing spondylitis or in good health (not recorded which).

The rearrangement links TRBV7-3 to TRBJ2-5; D remains ambiguous. CDR3 size: 13 residues. Deletions cut 4 bases from V and 2 bases from J, with 8 bases between. Germline CDR1 is SGHTA and CDR2 is FQGTGA. CDR3: CASSSSTQETQYF. The CDR3 nucleotides read TGTGCCAGCAGCTCTAGTACTCAAGAGACCCAGTACTTC.

This clonotype was picked up a small number of times. DNA of the CDR3: TGCGCCAGCAGCTTGGCATACAGCTACGAGCAGTACTTC. It yields the protein CASSLAYSYEQYF. This chain joins TRBV5-1 and TRBJ2-7; no firm D call. Germline loops: CDR1 SGHRS, CDR2 YFSETQ. V lost 0 bases and J lost 3, with 7 bases in between. This CDR3 comprises 13 residues.

This clonotype was recorded a few times. The chain carries TRBV4-1 and TRBJ2-7, with 9 nucleotides matching TRBD1. The germline CDR1 and CDR2 sequences are MGHRA and YSYEKL. This CDR3 region has 14 residues. V was pared by 4 bases and J by 4 bases, with 5 bases of the junction left unmatched. CDR3 nucleotide sequence: TGCGCCAGCAGCCGACCGGGACAGGGTTACGAGCAGTACTTC. Translated: CASSRPGQGYEQYF.

This clonotype was counted many times. The chain employs TRBV20-1 and TRBJ1-2; the match to TRBD1 covers 7 bases. CDR1 is DFQATT, CDR2 SNEGSKA, per germline (reference sequence). The V segment lost 6 bases and the J segment 8 bases; nucleotides outside the gene matches: 9. The CDR3 has 12 residues. The CDR3 sequence is CSALGQPTGYTF. DNA for the CDR3: TGCAGTGCCCTGGGACAGCCAACGGGCTACACCTTC.

This clonotype was seen at least ten times. This chain joins TRBV28 and TRBJ2-7; D is perhaps TRBD2 (6 bases). Trimming removed 2 bases at V and 4 bases at J, with 12 bases between. CDR3 length: 14 amino acids. In germline, CDR1 is MDHEN, CDR2 SYDVKM. CDR3 nucleotides: TGTGCCAGCAGTTTAAGGCTAGCGAGATACGAGCAGTACTTC. It encodes CASSLRLARYEQYF. Variable domain in full (rest from reference TRBV28 and TRBJ2-7): DVKVTQSSRYLVKRTGEKVFLECVQDMDHENMFWYRQDPGLGLRLIYFSYDVKMKEKGDIPEGYSVSREKKERFSLILESASTNQTSMYLCASSLRLARYEQYFGPGTRLTVT.

Here the CDR3 reads CASSPKLTGVNTEAFF. In DNA, the CDR3 is TGTGCCAGCAGCCCAAAATTGACAGGGGTGAACACTGAAGCTTTCTTT. This chain links TRBV7-9 with TRBJ1-1; TRBD1 agrees at 8 bases. CDR3 length equals 16 residues. Germline CDR1 and CDR2: SEHNR and FQNEAQ (reference sequence). J gave up 0 bases and V 5 bases, and 8 bases lay outside the gene matches.

This clonotype showed up many times. This chain connects TRBV7-8 to TRBJ2-1; no firm D call. In germline, CDR1 is SGHVS, CDR2 FQNEAQ. Between the trimmed V and J ends, which lost 6 bases and 0 bases, there was a span of 12 bases. The CDR3 covers 15 residues. The CDR3 is CASRQEPSSYNEQFF. The CDR3 DNA follows: TGTGCCAGCAGGCAGGAGCCCAGCTCCTACAATGAGCAGTTCTTC.

J is TRBJ2-4 and V is TRBV29-1; the D gene is possibly TRBD1 (5 bases). This CDR3 region has 15 residues. Trimming left V 4 bases short and J 0 bases short, with 13 bases between. Germline lookup yields CDR1 SQVTM and CDR2 ANQGSEA. CDR3 residues: CSVGGPPLAKNIQYF. CDR3 DNA sequence: TGCAGCGTTGGGGGCCCCCCTTTAGCCAAAAACATTCAGTACTTC.

The table lists this clonotype with many counts. The chain is built from TRBV20-1 and TRBJ2-7; D is unclear. Trimming cost V 4 bases and J 2 bases, with 6 bases left between them. In germline, CDR1 is DFQATT, CDR2 SNEGSKA (reference sequence). The CDR3 loop spans 11 amino acids. Written as DNA, the CDR3 is TGCAGTGCTACGGCAGCCTACGAGCAGTACTTC. Protein: CSATAAYEQYF.

This clonotype was recorded many times. J is TRBJ2-3 and V is TRBV19; 14 bases agree with TRBD2. Germline V gives CDR1 LNHDA, CDR2 SQIVND (reference sequence). Trimming cost V 5 bases and J 6 bases; bases outside gene matches: 1. The CDR3 is 14 residues long. The CDR3 reads CASSGLAGGDTQYF. The CDR3 nucleotides read TGTGCCAGTAGTGGACTAGCGGGAGGTGATACGCAGTATTTT.

This clonotype was detected many times. This chain connects TRBV5-1 to TRBJ2-5, with unresolved D. V was trimmed by 0 bases and J by 7 bases, leaving 7 bases between them. In germline, CDR1 is SGHRS, CDR2 YFSETQ. The CDR3 extends over 12 amino acids. The CDR3 coding sequence is TGCGCCAGCAGCTTGGAGGATGGGACCCAGTACTTC. Translated, it gives CASSLEDGTQYF.

This clonotype was seen only a few times. The rearrangement uses TRBV27 and TRBJ1-1, with D perhaps matching TRBD1 (6 bases). The length of the CDR3 is 13 residues. V was cut by 3 bases and J by 7 bases, with 12 bases left in between. Germline CDR1 MNHEY, CDR2 SMNVEV (reference sequence). CDR3 sequence: CASSFWGGGEAFF. In nucleotides, the CDR3 is TGTGCCAGCAGTTTCTGGGGGGGCGGTGAAGCTTTCTTT.

This chain connects TRBV7-9 to TRBJ2-1, with 8 bases aligning to TRBD1. Germline lookup yields CDR1 SEHNR and CDR2 FQNEAQ (reference sequence). This CDR3 has 14 residues. Trimming took 5 bases from V and 7 from J; bases not matched to a gene: 7. CDR3 in amino acids: CASSLRTGRNEQFF. DNA of the CDR3: TGTGCCAGCAGCCTCCGGACAGGGCGGAATGAGCAGTTCTTC.

This clonotype came up once. The rearrangement uses TRBV10-3 and TRBJ2-7, with 10 bases lining up with TRBD2. V lost 5 bases to trimming and J lost 0 bases; unmatched junction nucleotides: 4. This CDR3 region has 15 residues. Germline CDR1 reads ENHRY; CDR2 reads SYGVKD. The chain's CDR3 is CAISISGGSSYEQYF. The CDR3, as DNA: TGTGCCATCAGTATTAGCGGGGGGAGCTCCTACGAGCAGTACTTC.

V and J are TRBV20-1 and TRBJ2-3; 7 bases align to TRBD2. J lost 4 bases, V lost 0 bases, and 13 bases had no gene match. There are 17 residues in the CDR3. Germline V gene sequence: CDR1 DFQATT, CDR2 SNEGSKA (reference sequence). The chain's CDR3 is CSARDSGAGSSADTQYF. The CDR3 nucleotides read TGCAGTGCTAGAGATTCAGGAGCGGGATCTTCGGCAGATACGCAGTATTTT.

This clonotype was seen repeatedly, ten times or more. The V and J genes are TRBV5-1 and TRBJ2-3; TRBD2 might be the D (6 bases). Trimming stripped 0 bases from V and 4 bases from J, with 9 bases between. This CDR3 is built from 14 residues. Looked up from germline, CDR1 is SGHRS and CDR2 is YFSETQ. CDR3 in DNA: TGCGCCAGCAGCTTGGCGGGGGTCGCAGATACGCAGTATTTT. It encodes CASSLAGVADTQYF.

This clonotype was detected only a few times. The chain links TRBV20-1 to TRBJ2-5; D is possibly TRBD2 (6 bases). The CDR3 is 15 residues long. The V gene lost 3 bases and the J gene lost 2 bases, with 16 bases spanning the gap. Germline loops: CDR1 DFQATT, CDR2 SNEGSKA (reference sequence). The CDR3: CSASAGTSRQETQYF. In DNA, the CDR3 is TGCAGTGCTAGCGCCGGGACTTCTCGACAAGAGACCCAGTACTTC.

This rearrangement joins TRBV11-2 to TRBJ2-3; no clear D. Germline V gene sequence: CDR1 SGHAT, CDR2 FQNNGV. The CDR3 loop spans 14 amino acids. The V end was cut by 0 bases, the J end by 5 bases, with 9 bases between. The CDR3 nucleotides read TGTGCCAGCAGCTTAGAGCTAGGAGTAGATACGCAGTATTTT. Translated, it gives CASSLELGVDTQYF.

V and J are TRBV6-1 and TRBJ1-5, with a weak D call TRBD1 (5 bases). V was pared by 5 bases and J by 1 base, with 12 bases between. Germline V gives CDR1 MNHNS, CDR2 SASEGT. The CDR3 has 15 residues. The CDR3 protein is CASSLSGLSNQPQHF. CDR3 sequence (DNA): TGTGCCAGCAGTCTATCAGGGTTGAGCAATCAGCCCCAGCATTTT.

In DNA, the CDR3 is TGTGCCAGCAGCCCCCAGGGCCGGGCACAAGAGACCCAGTACTTC. Translating it yields CASSPQGRAQETQYF. V gene TRBV7-3 combines with J gene TRBJ2-5, with a tentative D call TRBD1 (5 bases). V was pared by 5 bases and J by 2 bases, with 15 bases between. This CDR3 is 15 amino acids long. The germline gives CDR1 SGHTA, CDR2 FQGTGA.

This clonotype was recorded many times. V and J are TRBV5-1 and TRBJ2-3, with D possibly being TRBD1 (6 bases). The germline V and J ends were trimmed by 3 bases and 0 bases, with 14 bases remaining between them. This CDR3 spans 16 amino acids. CDR1 SGHRS and CDR2 YFSETQ come from the germline V gene. The CDR3 protein is CASSYRQAPSTDTQYF. The CDR3 DNA reads TGCGCCAGCAGCTACCGACAGGCCCCTAGCACAGATACGCAGTATTTT.

The table lists this clonotype with many counts. V usage is TRBV20-1 and J usage is TRBJ2-5, with D hard to call. Germline CDR1 reads DFQATT; CDR2 reads SNEGSKA (reference sequence). Trimming left V 3 bases short and J 5 bases short, with 22 bases between. The CDR3 extends over 16 amino acids. As DNA, the CDR3 is TGCAGTGCTAGTGCCACCGGGCTAGGTCGAGGCGAGACCCAGTACTTC. This sequence encodes CSASATGLGRGETQYF.

This clonotype was seen many times. The V call is TRBV5-1, the J call TRBJ2-3; 8 bases are a match to TRBD2. V dropped 0 bases and J dropped 2; count of bases not matched to a gene: 5. The CDR3 is 16 residues long. The germline CDR1 and CDR2 sequences are SGHRS and YFSETQ. The CDR3 reads CASSLALLAVTDTQYF. The CDR3 DNA is TGCGCCAGCAGCTTGGCCTTACTAGCGGTCACAGATACGCAGTATTTT.

At least ten counts were recorded for this clonotype. The V call is TRBV5-1, the J call TRBJ2-1; D may be TRBD2 (5 bases). CDR3 length: 11 amino acids. Germline lookup yields CDR1 SGHRS and CDR2 YFSETQ. The ends were cut back, 6 bases at V and 8 bases at J, with 9 bases in the middle. The CDR3 DNA follows: TGCGCCAGCAAACTAGAATATGAGCAGTTCTTC. Translating gives CASKLEYEQFF.

This clonotype occurred a few times. Here the CDR3 DNA reads TGTGCCAGCAGGACTAGCGGGTATACCTCCTACGAGCAGTACTTC. Protein product: CASRTSGYTSYEQYF. The rearrangement joins TRBV28 to TRBJ2-7, with 10 bases fitting TRBD2. The CDR3 covers 15 residues. Germline V gene data show CDR1 as MDHEN and CDR2 as SYDVKM. Unmatched junction bases numbered 5, after V lost 6 bases and J lost 0 bases.

This clonotype was counted ten times or more. The chain links TRBV5-1 to TRBJ1-1; D unclear. Per the germline V gene, CDR1 is SGHRS and CDR2 is YFSETQ. The CDR3 is 16 residues long. The V gene lost 5 bases and the J gene lost 3 bases, with 20 bases spanning the gap. DNA for the CDR3: TGCGCCAGCAGAAAGTCGGGCGCCATGCGGGACACTGAAGCTTTCTTT. Amino acid sequence: CASRKSGAMRDTEAFF.

This clonotype was counted ten times or more. The chain combines TRBV20-1 with TRBJ2-7; a possible D gene is TRBD1 (5 bases). Trimming removed 3 bases from V and 3 bases from J, with 12 bases in between. Germline CDR1 is DFQATT and CDR2 is SNEGSKA (reference sequence). The CDR3 has 13 residues. CDR3: CSASLGQNYEQYF. Written as DNA, the CDR3 is TGCAGTGCTAGTTTGGGGCAGAACTACGAGCAGTACTTC.

This clonotype was counted between two and nine times. The chain couples TRBV5-6 to TRBJ2-7, with D unclear. The germline V gene has CDR1 SGHDT and CDR2 YYEEEE. Trimming took 0 bases from V and 2 from J, leaving 12 bases between them. The CDR3 has 15 amino acids. This chain's CDR3 is CASSLGVWATYEQYF. Written as DNA, the CDR3 is TGTGCCAGCAGCTTGGGTGTGTGGGCTACCTACGAGCAGTACTTC.

This clonotype has ten or more counts. The genes are TRBV5-5 and TRBJ2-1; no clear D. Germline-derived CDR1 and CDR2 are SGHKS and YYEKEE (reference sequence). Trimming shortened V by 2 bases and J by 4 bases, and 7 bases separated the two germline ends. The CDR3 is 13 residues long. The CDR3 protein is CASSFGVYNEQFF. The CDR3 DNA sequence: TGTGCCAGCAGCTTTGGAGTGTACAATGAGCAGTTCTTC. Using reference TRBV5-5 and TRBJ2-1 for the parts outside the CDR3, the full variable domain is DAGVTQSPTHLIKTRGQQVTLRCSPISGHKSVSWYQQVLGQGPQFIFQYYEKEERGRGNFPDRFSARQFPNYSSELNVNALLLGDSALYLCASSFGVYNEQFFGPGTRLTVL.

V gene TRBV28 combines with J gene TRBJ2-7, with D possibly matching TRBD2 (5 bases). The ends were cut back, 6 bases at V and 6 bases at J, with 18 bases in the middle. The germline CDR1 and CDR2 sequences are MDHEN and SYDVKM. The CDR3 loop spans 14 amino acids. CDR3 sequence: CASSRTSVVSEQYF. CDR3 DNA: TGTGCCAGCAGCCGTACTAGTGTCGTCTCCGAGCAGTACTTC.

The sample holds a few counts of this clonotype. V gene TRBV2 combines with J gene TRBJ2-1, with D unclear. V dropped 4 bases and J dropped 4 bases, with 8 bases sitting between them. In germline, CDR1 is SNHLY, CDR2 FYNNEI. CDR3 size: 13 residues. CDR3 sequence: CASSGDGYNEQFF. The CDR3 bases are TGTGCCAGCAGTGGTGACGGTTACAATGAGCAGTTCTTC.